A selection of T cell receptor beta chains follows, all from one sample in a study of shared clonotypes between healthy human individuals. Method: immunoSEQ multiplex PCR; TCRdb's copy keeps in-frame clones and lacks some. The sample gives a few million clones, nearly 97% of which show up once; over 0.1% is in the top ten. Sequenced input: naive CD4+ T cells sorted from blood. These receptor sequences come from a man in his late teens or twenties in good health. The CDR3 runs from the conserved cysteine through the conserved F or W. Fields, in order: clone size, J gene, D gene, V gene, CDR3 protein, CDR3 DNA. A D gene is named only where the DNA matches it firmly. Some rows mark clone size as missing; the rest say once, few, many or name a class of expanded clone.

>.|TRBJ1-5|TRBD1|TRBV28
CASSFGSGQGARQPQHF
TGTGCCAGCAGTTTTGGGTCCGGACAGGGGGCACGTCAGCCCCAGCATTTT
>.|TRBJ2-1|.|TRBV5-6
CASSLVGANSYNEQFF
TGTGCCAGCAGCTTGGTCGGGGCGAACTCCTACAATGAGCAGTTCTTC
>.|TRBJ1-1|.|TRBV18
CASSQTGTEAFF
TGTGCCAGCTCCCAAACCGGGACTGAAGCTTTCTTT
>.|TRBJ2-7|.|TRBV5-1
CASSFPGSHEQYF
TGCGCCAGCAGCTTCCCCGGCTCCCACGAGCAGTACTTC
>.|TRBJ1-1|TRBD1|TRBV10-3
CAIRRHGQGATEAFF
TGTGCCATCAGGCGACACGGACAGGGGGCCACTGAAGCTTTCTTT
>.|TRBJ2-3|TRBD2|TRBV5-1
CASSFFTSGASTDTQYF
TGCGCCAGCAGCTTTTTCACTAGCGGGGCCAGCACAGATACGCAGTATTTT
>.|TRBJ1-1|.|TRBV27
CASRAPRNTEAFF
TGTGCCAGCAGAGCACCAAGGAACACTGAAGCTTTCTTT
>.|TRBJ1-2|TRBD1|TRBV5-1
CASSRDTGQGAAGYTF
TGCGCCAGCAGCCGTGATACCGGACAGGGGGCGGCTGGCTACACCTTC
>.|TRBJ2-3|.|TRBV7-9
CASSLFESSGEDTQYF
TGTGCCAGCAGCTTATTTGAGTCTTCGGGGGAAGATACGCAGTATTTT
>once|TRBJ2-7|.|TRBV7-9
CASSLMESSYEQYF
TGTGCCAGCAGCTTAATGGAATCTTCCTACGAGCAGTACTTC
>.|TRBJ1-4|.|TRBV7-3
CASSYHQGAATNEKLFF
TGTGCCAGCAGCTACCATCAAGGGGCGGCAACTAATGAAAAACTGTTTTTT
>.|TRBJ1-6|.|TRBV6-1
CASSDRRPNSPLHF
TGTGCCAGCAGTGACAGACGGCCTAATTCACCCCTCCACTTT
>.|TRBJ2-1|.|TRBV6-6
CASRRRGAIYNEQFF
TGTGCCAGCAGGAGACGGGGGGCGATCTACAATGAGCAGTTCTTC
>.|TRBJ2-3|.|TRBV18
CASSPPVSQGTDTQYF
TGTGCCAGCTCACCACCGGTTTCGCAGGGCACAGATACGCAGTATTTT
>.|TRBJ2-6|.|TRBV29-1
CSVVAAGPNSGANVLTF
TGCAGCGTTGTGGCTGCAGGGCCTAACTCTGGGGCCAACGTCCTGACTTTC
>.|TRBJ1-6|.|TRBV18
CASSSSRQESPLHF
TGTGCCAGCTCATCATCACGACAGGAATCACCCCTCCACTTT
>.|TRBJ2-3|.|TRBV25-1
CASSEFGGTDTQYF
TGTGCCAGCAGTGAATTCGGGGGCACAGATACGCAGTATTTT
>.|TRBJ2-3|TRBD2|TRBV9
CASSVVGFEGGTRADTQYF
TGTGCCAGCAGCGTAGTGGGTTTCGAGGGCGGGACTAGGGCAGATACGCAGTATTTT
>.|TRBJ1-1|.|TRBV6-5
CASRPTSPMNTEAFF
TGTGCCAGCAGACCTACCAGCCCAATGAACACTGAAGCTTTCTTT
>.|TRBJ2-3|.|TRBV4-3
CASSQVAVGYTDTQYF
TGCGCCAGCAGCCAAGTGGCTGTGGGATACACAGATACGCAGTATTTT
>.|TRBJ2-4|.|TRBV15
CATSRPDRAKNIQYF
TGTGCCACCAGCAGACCCGACAGAGCCAAAAACATTCAGTACTTC
>.|TRBJ2-3|TRBD1|TRBV2
CASSGDRRQYF
TGTGCCAGCAGCGGGGACAGAAGACAGTATTTT
>.|TRBJ1-1|.|TRBV11-3
CASGAEGNTEAFF
TGTGCCAGTGGGGCTGAGGGTAACACTGAAGCTTTCTTT
>.|TRBJ1-5|.|TRBV29-1
CSVGTDSIQPQHF
TGCAGCGTAGGTACGGACAGTATCCAGCCCCAGCATTTT
>.|TRBJ2-7|.|TRBV5-1
CASSLISGVSYEQYF
TGCGCCAGCAGCTTAATAAGCGGAGTCTCCTACGAGCAGTACTTC
>.|TRBJ2-3|.|TRBV7-9
CASSLAAGQGIGTDTQYF
TGTGCCAGCAGCTTAGCTGCGGGGCAGGGCATAGGCACAGATACGCAGTATTTT
>.|TRBJ2-7|.|TRBV11-2
CASSSDPGISYEQYF
TGTGCCAGCAGCAGTGACCCAGGGATTTCCTACGAGCAGTACTTC
>once|TRBJ2-7|.|TRBV11-2
CASNRGRIYEQYF
TGTGCCAGCAACCGTGGACGGATCTACGAGCAGTACTTC
>.|TRBJ1-1|.|TRBV18
CASSPEVLPEAFF
TGTGCCAGCTCACCAGAGGTACTGCCAGAAGCTTTCTTT
>.|TRBJ1-1|TRBD1|TRBV30
CAWSSGGGRNTEAFF
TGTGCCTGGAGCTCAGGGGGCGGGAGGAACACTGAAGCTTTCTTT
>.|TRBJ2-7|.|TRBV4-1
CASSQDRGESYEQYF
TGCGCCAGCAGCCAAGATCGGGGCGAATCCTACGAGCAGTACTTC
>.|TRBJ2-1|.|TRBV6-5
CATQERSSYNEQFF
TGTGCCACCCAGGAGCGGAGCTCCTACAATGAGCAGTTCTTC
>.|TRBJ2-7|.|TRBV6-5
CASSYSRVPHYEQYF
TGTGCCAGCAGTTACTCTAGGGTCCCGCACTACGAGCAGTACTTC
>.|TRBJ1-6|TRBD1|TRBV11-2
CASSPRQGRSPLHF
TGTGCCAGCAGCCCGCGACAGGGCCGCTCACCCCTCCACTTT
>.|TRBJ2-7|.|TRBV29-1
CSVEKGSYEQYF
TGCAGCGTTGAGAAGGGATCCTACGAGCAGTACTTC
>.|TRBJ1-6|.|TRBV2
CASSFTDNSPLHF
TGTGCCAGCAGTTTCACAGATAATTCACCCCTCCACTTT
>.|TRBJ2-6|.|TRBV5-6
CASTYTGGAAGANVLTF
TGTGCCAGCACCTACACCGGGGGCGCAGCTGGGGCCAACGTCCTGACTTTC
>.|TRBJ2-7|TRBD2|TRBV10-2
CASSQTSGTPYEQYF
TGCGCCAGCAGCCAGACTAGCGGGACCCCCTACGAGCAGTACTTC
>.|TRBJ2-5|.|TRBV10-3
CAIRQSQETQYF
TGTGCCATCAGGCAGAGTCAAGAGACCCAGTACTTC
>.|TRBJ2-3|.|TRBV27
CASSLAGQGDTQYF
TGTGCCAGCAGTTTGGCAGGGCAGGGAGATACGCAGTATTTT
>.|TRBJ2-2|.|TRBV6-1
CASSRTGNTGELFF
TGTGCCAGCAGTCGAACGGGGAACACCGGGGAGCTGTTTTTT